Listed below are T cell receptor beta chains from one sample, sequenced in a study of Tregs in tolerant kidney transplant recipients. Assay: immunoSEQ multiplex PCR; the TCRdb copy retains only in-frame clones and omits some. The table records roughly 70,000 clones, 84% of them present only once. Sequenced material: CD4+ T cells from blood. Receptors were obtained from a human donor in good health. Both conserved end residues are part of each CDR3. The D gene is left open where the match is weak. Clone size is stated in some rows and not others, as once, few, many or a class when expanded.

V: TRBV14
D: TRBD1
J: TRBJ2-2
size: .
DNA: TGTGCCAGCAGCCAAAACGTACAGGGGGACACCGGGGAGCTGTTTTTT
CDR3: CASSQNVQGDTGELFF

V: TRBV4-2
D: TRBD1
J: TRBJ1-1
size: .
DNA: TGTGCCAGCAGCCAAGGGACAGGGGGATCGAACACTGAAGCTTTCTTT
CDR3: CASSQGTGGSNTEAFF

V: TRBV11-1
D: .
J: TRBJ2-2
size: .
DNA: TGTGCCAGCAGCTCTACCAGGGTTGACACCGGGGAGCTGTTTTTT
CDR3: CASSSTRVDTGELFF

V: TRBV7-2
D: TRBD2
J: TRBJ2-1
size: .
DNA: TGTGCCAGCAGCTTTCTAGCGGGAGGGCCCAGTGAGCAGTTCTTC
CDR3: CASSFLAGGPSEQFF

V: TRBV7-2
D: .
J: TRBJ2-7
size: once
DNA: TGTGCCAGCAGCTCCCACCTTTCTTTTGGGTTCAGCTCCTACGAGCAGTACTTC
CDR3: CASSSHLSFGFSSYEQYF

V: TRBV18
D: .
J: TRBJ2-5
size: .
DNA: TGTGCCAGCTCACTAAAGCAAGAGACCCAGTACTTC
CDR3: CASSLKQETQYF

V: TRBV10-3
D: .
J: TRBJ2-2
size: .
DNA: TGTGCCATAAAATTACAGGGCACCGGGGAGCTGTTTTTT
CDR3: CAIKLQGTGELFF

V: TRBV11-3
D: TRBD2
J: TRBJ2-3
size: .
DNA: TGTGCCAGCAGCCATAGCGGGGGGGATCAGATGACGCAGTATTTT
CDR3: CASSHSGGDQMTQYF

V: TRBV2
D: .
J: TRBJ1-4
size: .
DNA: TGTGCCAGCAGTAGGACAACAGAGGATGAAAAACTGTTTTTT
CDR3: CASSRTTEDEKLFF

V: TRBV18
D: .
J: TRBJ1-5
size: .
DNA: TGTGCCAGCTCACCAAGGGCAGGAGATCAGCCCCAGCATTTT
CDR3: CASSPRAGDQPQHF

V: TRBV14
D: .
J: TRBJ2-1
size: few
DNA: TGTGCCAGCAGCCAAGTTTTTGGAGGGGAGCAGTTCTTC
CDR3: CASSQVFGGEQFF

V: TRBV18
D: .
J: TRBJ2-6
size: .
DNA: TGTGCCAGCTCACCACGGGCCAGGGGGGCCACCGGGGCCAACGTCCTGACTTTC
CDR3: CASSPRARGATGANVLTF

V: TRBV7-3
D: TRBD2
J: TRBJ2-1
size: few
DNA: TGTGCCAGCAGCCCTTACATCGAGCGGGGCCACAATGAGCAGTTCTTC
CDR3: CASSPYIERGHNEQFF

V: TRBV11-3
D: TRBD2
J: TRBJ2-1
size: .
DNA: TGTGCCAGCAGCGGTAGCGGGTTTACAAATGAGCAGTTCTTC
CDR3: CASSGSGFTNEQFF

V: TRBV5-1
D: TRBD2
J: TRBJ2-2
size: .
DNA: TGCGCCAGCAGACTCACTAGCGGGAGCACCGGGGAGCTGTTTTTT
CDR3: CASRLTSGSTGELFF

V: TRBV4-2
D: .
J: TRBJ2-2
size: few
DNA: TGTGCCAGCAGCCAGGGGGTAGGGACCGGGGAGCTGTTTTTT
CDR3: CASSQGVGTGELFF

V: TRBV29-1
D: .
J: TRBJ2-7
size: .
DNA: TGCAGCGCCGGCGGGTCCTACGAGCAGTACTTC
CDR3: CSAGGSYEQYF

V: TRBV9
D: TRBD2
J: TRBJ2-1
size: .
DNA: TGTGCCAGCAGCCTTAGACTAGCGGGAAATGAGCAGTTCTTC
CDR3: CASSLRLAGNEQFF

V: TRBV7-9
D: .
J: TRBJ1-5
size: medium-sized
DNA: TGTGCCAGCAGCCCCGAGAGGGATGGGCAGCCCCAGCATTTT
CDR3: CASSPERDGQPQHF

V: TRBV2
D: .
J: TRBJ2-7
size: .
DNA: TGTGCCAGCAGTGATCATATGGGTGTGGACGAGCAGTACTTC
CDR3: CASSDHMGVDEQYF

V: TRBV5-4
D: .
J: TRBJ1-1
size: .
DNA: TGTGCCAGCAGCTCCGACAGTAACGCTGAAGCTTTCTTT
CDR3: CASSSDSNAEAFF

V: TRBV18
D: TRBD1
J: TRBJ1-5
size: .
DNA: TGTGCCAGCTCACTTCTTCCGGGACAGGGTGACCAGCCCCAGCATTTT
CDR3: CASSLLPGQGDQPQHF

V: TRBV29-1
D: .
J: TRBJ1-1
size: .
DNA: TGCAGCGTTGTGTATGCCACTGAAGCTTTCTTT
CDR3: CSVVYATEAFF

V: TRBV7-6
D: .
J: TRBJ2-7
size: .
DNA: TGTGCCAGCAGCTCGGACGGCACGATATGGGACGAGCAGTACTTC
CDR3: CASSSDGTIWDEQYF

V: TRBV15
D: TRBD1
J: TRBJ1-1
size: .
DNA: TGTGCCACCAGCAGACCCGGGACAGGGACTGAAGCTTTCTTT
CDR3: CATSRPGTGTEAFF

V: TRBV15
D: .
J: TRBJ2-5
size: once
DNA: TGTGCCACCAGCAGAGATGGGGGGTCGGAAGAGACCCAGTACTTC
CDR3: CATSRDGGSEETQYF

V: TRBV7-3
D: .
J: TRBJ1-2
size: .
DNA: TGTGCCAGCAGCTTAGCGGAGGAGAACTATGGCTACACCTTC
CDR3: CASSLAEENYGYTF

V: TRBV5-4
D: .
J: TRBJ2-2
size: medium-sized
DNA: TGTGCCAGCAGTTTCGACTTGTTCACCGGGGAGCTGTTTTTT
CDR3: CASSFDLFTGELFF

V: TRBV30
D: TRBD2
J: TRBJ2-5
size: .
DNA: TGTGCCTGGAGTAAAGCGGGGATTCAAGAGACCCAGTACTTC
CDR3: CAWSKAGIQETQYF

V: TRBV11-2
D: .
J: TRBJ1-4
size: .
DNA: TGTGCCAGCAGCCGCCGCGGGGCCGATGAAAAACTGTTTTTT
CDR3: CASSRRGADEKLFF